The rows below give T cell receptor beta chains drawn from one sample of a study of shared clonotypes between healthy human individuals. The method was immunoSEQ multiplex PCR; TCRdb's version includes in-frame clones alone and lacks a portion of them. The sample includes approximately 440,000 clones, 60% to 80% of them seen just once. Sample: PBMCs. The receptors stem from a woman between 35 and 50 years old in good health. Some clones in this sample may be carry-over from other donors' samples. CDR3s include the opening cysteine and the closing phenylalanine or tryptophan. A D gene is named only where the DNA matches it firmly. Some rows have no size entry. The others give once, few or many, or a class for an expanded clone.

d_call	v_call	j_call	clone_size	cdr3_nt	cdr3_aa
-	TRBV27	TRBJ1-2	-	TGTGCCAGCAGTCTGGGCCCGGCAGACACCTATGGCTACACCTTC	CASSLGPADTYGYTF
-	TRBV30	TRBJ2-5	-	TGTGCCTGGAGTGGGGGGGAGACCCAGTACTTC	CAWSGGETQYF
TRBD2	TRBV30	TRBJ2-7	-	TGTGCCTGGAGAGGAGGACTAGCGGGAGGGCCATACGAGCAGTACTTC	CAWRGGLAGGPYEQYF
-	TRBV7-3	TRBJ2-3	once	TGTGCCAGCAGCTTAAGGACCGGACAGACCATAGGAATTTCTAGCACAGATACGCAGTATTTT	CASSLRTGQTIGISSTDTQYF
-	TRBV6-1	TRBJ1-1	-	TGTGCCAGCACTGTCGACCTTTACACTGAAGCTTTCTTT	CASTVDLYTEAFF
TRBD1	TRBV28	TRBJ1-2	-	TGTGCCAGCAGTCTCCAGGGGGCGGGCTACACCTTC	CASSLQGAGYTF
-	TRBV30	TRBJ2-3	-	TGTGCCTGGAGCCCCCCAGGGTTCCTGGGCACAGATACGCAGTATTTT	CAWSPPGFLGTDTQYF
TRBD2	TRBV11-2	TRBJ2-7	-	TGTGCCAGCAGCTTAACTAGCGGGCGTTCCTACGAGCAGTACTTC	CASSLTSGRSYEQYF
TRBD2	TRBV7-7	TRBJ2-7	once	TGTGCCAGCAGCTCGGGACTAGACGCTAGCGAGCAGTACTTC	CASSSGLDASEQYF
-	TRBV7-2	TRBJ2-4	-	TGTGCCAGCAGCTTAGAGCGCGGGCCGGGAAACATTCAGTACTTC	CASSLERGPGNIQYF
-	TRBV7-2	TRBJ2-1	-	TGTGCCAGCAGAATAGCCTCCAATGAGCAGTTCTTC	CASRIASNEQFF
TRBD2	TRBV7-9	TRBJ2-1	-	TGTGCCAGCAGCCAGATCCCTAGCGGGAGGGTGATTAATGAGCAGTTCTTC	CASSQIPSGRVINEQFF
-	TRBV6-5	TRBJ1-4	-	TGTGCCAGCAGTCTCAGGGGAACTAATGAAAAACTGTTTTTT	CASSLRGTNEKLFF
TRBD2	TRBV7-9	TRBJ2-2	few	TGTGCCAGCAGCTTATGGCTAGCGGGAGGTTGGGAGTCTCCCGGGGAGCTGTTTTTT	CASSLWLAGGWESPGELFF
-	TRBV27	TRBJ2-7	-	TGTGCCAGCAGTTTAGAAAGCGGTTACGAGCAGTACTTC	CASSLESGYEQYF
-	TRBV30	TRBJ1-3	many	TGTGCCTGGAGTCCAGGGGCTAAGGTCGGAAACACCATATATTTT	CAWSPGAKVGNTIYF
TRBD1	TRBV5-1	TRBJ1-1	-	TGCGCCAGCAGCAGGGCCATGACAGGGTACACTGAAGCTTTCTTT	CASSRAMTGYTEAFF
TRBD1	TRBV7-9	TRBJ1-1	-	TGTGCCAGCAGCACGATTACAGGGGGCGAGACTGAAGCTTTCTTT	CASSTITGGETEAFF
-	TRBV5-1	TRBJ1-1	-	TGCGCCAGCAGCTTTTCTACGTCCGGGGGAACTGAAGCTTTCTTT	CASSFSTSGGTEAFF
TRBD2	TRBV19	TRBJ2-1	once	TGTGCCAGTAGTCCCGGACTAGTTCGCGAGCAGTTCTTC	CASSPGLVREQFF
TRBD1	TRBV4-3	TRBJ2-3	-	TGCGCCAGCAGCCAAGACAGGGGGCTAGATAAAGATACGCAGTATTTT	CASSQDRGLDKDTQYF
-	TRBV28	TRBJ1-4	-	TGTGCCAGCAGTTTGAGACAGGAAAAACTGTTTTTT	CASSLRQEKLFF
-	TRBV9	TRBJ1-4	-	TGTGCCAGCAGCACCGACCAGGGATTATCCGCCCCCGCAACTAATGAAAAACTGTTTTTT	CASSTDQGLSAPATNEKLFF
-	TRBV5-4	TRBJ1-1	-	TGTGCCAGCAGCTTGGCCCCGGGCGGGGGTCGGGGCACTGAAGCTTTCTTT	CASSLAPGGGRGTEAFF
-	TRBV2	TRBJ1-2	-	TGTGCCAGCAGTGAGAGATCTGGACTAACCAATGGCTACACCTTC	CASSERSGLTNGYTF
TRBD2	TRBV30	TRBJ2-2	-	TGTGCCTGGAGCCCCGGGGGGGCCGAGTGGGGGGAGCTGTTTTTT	CAWSPGGAEWGELFF
TRBD1	TRBV25-1	TRBJ2-1	-	TGTGCCAGCAGTGAATACGGACAGGGGGCGAATGAGCAGTTCTTC	CASSEYGQGANEQFF
TRBD1	TRBV2	TRBJ2-5	-	TGTGCCAGCAGGCCGGGACAGGGGACCAGGCGCCCTTTGGGTCGGGAGACCCAGTACTTC	CASRPGQGTRRPLGRETQYF
TRBD2	TRBV5-8	TRBJ2-3	-	TGTGCCAGCAGCACGCAGAGACTAGCCTTCGCAGATACGCAGTATTTT	CASSTQRLAFADTQYF
-	TRBV30	TRBJ1-1	-	TGTGCCTGGTCTGCGGGGAGGATGAACACTGAAGCTTTCTTT	CAWSAGRMNTEAFF
-	TRBV6-1	TRBJ2-7	-	TGTGCCAGCAGTGTTACGGACTCCTTCTACGAGCAGTACTTC	CASSVTDSFYEQYF
-	TRBV7-3	TRBJ2-2	-	TGTGCCAGCAGCCCCCAACCGGGCGGGGAGCTGTTTTTT	CASSPQPGGELFF
TRBD2	TRBV30	TRBJ2-7	-	TGTGCCTGGAGTGTTGGGCAGCGGGAGGGCCTTTTAAGCCACGAGCAGTACTTC	CAWSVGQREGLLSHEQYF
-	TRBV6-4	TRBJ2-2	-	TGTGCCAGCAGACTAGATGCCCTAGTGTCCGGGGAGCTGTTTTTT	CASRLDALVSGELFF
TRBD2	TRBV7-2	TRBJ2-1	many	TGTGCCAGCAGCTTATTCCCCACACTAGCGGGAGGCAATGAGCAGTTCTTC	CASSLFPTLAGGNEQFF
-	TRBV5-4	TRBJ2-7	-	TGTGCCAGCAGCTCAAAGGACGGGAGCTCCTACGAGCAGTACTTC	CASSSKDGSSYEQYF
-	TRBV21-1	TRBJ2-7	-	TGTGCCAGCAGCAAAGGTCGTCGGAAGCAGAAAGGATTTTACGAGCAGTACTTC	CASSKGRRKQKGFYEQYF
-	TRBV9	TRBJ1-6	-	TGTGCCAGCAGCGTAGGGGGTTCACCCCTCCACTTT	CASSVGGSPLHF
-	TRBV20-1	TRBJ2-5	-	TGCAGTGCTTCCCCCTCGGAGACCCAGTACTTC	CSASPSETQYF
TRBD2	TRBV2	TRBJ2-2	-	TGTGCCAGCAGCAGGACTAGCGGGATCGGGGAGCTGTTTTTT	CASSRTSGIGELFF
-	TRBV5-4	TRBJ1-2	-	TGTGCCAGCAGCTTGGGCGGCCCGGGATATGGCTACACCTTC	CASSLGGPGYGYTF
-	TRBV30	TRBJ2-5	-	TGTGCCTGGAGTGGGCTAGCAGGCGAGACCCAGTACTTC	CAWSGLAGETQYF
-	TRBV9	TRBJ1-5	-	TGTGCCAGCAGCGCCTCCTACTATAGCAATCAGCCCCAGCATTTT	CASSASYYSNQPQHF
-	TRBV7-2	TRBJ1-1	-	TGTGCCAGCAGCTTAGCCGGCGGGGGGTACACTGAAGCTTTCTTT	CASSLAGGGYTEAFF